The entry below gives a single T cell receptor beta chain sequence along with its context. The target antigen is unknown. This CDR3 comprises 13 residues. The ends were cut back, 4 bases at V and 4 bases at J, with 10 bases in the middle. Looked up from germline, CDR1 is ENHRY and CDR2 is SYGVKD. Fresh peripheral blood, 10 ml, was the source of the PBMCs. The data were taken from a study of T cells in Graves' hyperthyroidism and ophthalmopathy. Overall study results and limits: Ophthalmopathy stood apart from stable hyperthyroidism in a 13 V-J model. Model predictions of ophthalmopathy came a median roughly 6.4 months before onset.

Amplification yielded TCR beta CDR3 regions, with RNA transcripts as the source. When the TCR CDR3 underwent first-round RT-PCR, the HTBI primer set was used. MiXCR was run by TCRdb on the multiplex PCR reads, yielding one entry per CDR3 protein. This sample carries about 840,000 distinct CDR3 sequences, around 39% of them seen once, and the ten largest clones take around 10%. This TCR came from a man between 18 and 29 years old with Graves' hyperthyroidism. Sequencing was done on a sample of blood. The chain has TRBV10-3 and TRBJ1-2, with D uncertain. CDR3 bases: TGTGCCATCAGTGCCGACTTCATCTATGGCTACACCTTC. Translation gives CAISADFIYGYTF.